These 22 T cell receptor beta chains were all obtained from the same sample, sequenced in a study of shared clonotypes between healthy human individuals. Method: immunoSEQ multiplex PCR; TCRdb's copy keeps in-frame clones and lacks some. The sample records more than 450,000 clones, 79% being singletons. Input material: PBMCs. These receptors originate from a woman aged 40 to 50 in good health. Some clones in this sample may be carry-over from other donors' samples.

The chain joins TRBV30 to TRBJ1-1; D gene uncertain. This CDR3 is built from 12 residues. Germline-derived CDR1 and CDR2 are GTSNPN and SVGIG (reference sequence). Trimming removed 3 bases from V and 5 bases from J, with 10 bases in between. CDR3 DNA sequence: TGTGCCTGGAGCGCTGCGTGGACTGAAGCTTTCTTT. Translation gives CAWSAAWTEAFF.

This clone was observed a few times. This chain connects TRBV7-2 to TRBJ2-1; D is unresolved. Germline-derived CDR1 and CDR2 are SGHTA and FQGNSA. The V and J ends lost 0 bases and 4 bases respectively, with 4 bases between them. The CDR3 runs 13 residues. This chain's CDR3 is CASSLALYNEQFF. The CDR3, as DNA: TGTGCCAGCAGCTTAGCCTTGTACAATGAGCAGTTCTTC.

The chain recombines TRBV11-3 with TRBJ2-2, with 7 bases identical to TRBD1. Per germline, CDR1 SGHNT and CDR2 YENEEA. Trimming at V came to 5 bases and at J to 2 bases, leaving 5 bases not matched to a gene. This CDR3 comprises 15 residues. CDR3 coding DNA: TGTGCCAGCAGCGCAGGGACAGCCAACACCGGGGAGCTGTTTTTT. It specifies CASSAGTANTGELFF.

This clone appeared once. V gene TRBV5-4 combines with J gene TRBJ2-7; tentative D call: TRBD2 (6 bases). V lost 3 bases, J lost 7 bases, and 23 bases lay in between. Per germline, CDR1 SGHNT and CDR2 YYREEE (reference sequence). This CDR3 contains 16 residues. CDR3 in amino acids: CASSSRSSDKVGEQYF. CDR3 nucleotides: TGTGCCAGCAGCTCGAGGTCTAGCGACAAAGTTGGGGAGCAGTACTTC.

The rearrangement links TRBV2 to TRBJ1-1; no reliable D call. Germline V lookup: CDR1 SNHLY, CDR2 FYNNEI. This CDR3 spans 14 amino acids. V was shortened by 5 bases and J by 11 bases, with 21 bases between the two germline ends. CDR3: CASSPPSRGSRAFF. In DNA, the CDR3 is TGTGCCAGCAGTCCCCCGAGCCGCGGCTCGAGGGCTTTCTTT.

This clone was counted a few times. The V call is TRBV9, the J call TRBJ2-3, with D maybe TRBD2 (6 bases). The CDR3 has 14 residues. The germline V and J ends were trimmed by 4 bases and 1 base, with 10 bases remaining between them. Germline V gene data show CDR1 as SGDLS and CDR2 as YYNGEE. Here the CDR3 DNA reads TGTGCCAGCAGCTGGAGCGGGCGCACAGATACGCAGTATTTT. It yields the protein CASSWSGRTDTQYF.

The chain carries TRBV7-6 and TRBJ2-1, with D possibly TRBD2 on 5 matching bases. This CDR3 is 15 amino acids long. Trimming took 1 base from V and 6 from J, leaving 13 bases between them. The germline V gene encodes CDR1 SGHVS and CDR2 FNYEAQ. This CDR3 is CASSLGTLTSNEQFF. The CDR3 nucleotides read TGTGCCAGCAGCTTAGGGACTCTAACATCCAATGAGCAGTTCTTC. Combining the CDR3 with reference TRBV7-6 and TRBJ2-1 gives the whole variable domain GAGVSQSPRYKVTKRGQDVALRCDPISGHVSLYWYRQALGQGPEFLTYFNYEAQQDKSGLPNDRFSAERPEGSISTLTIQRTEQRDSAMYRCASSLGTLTSNEQFFGPGTRLTVL.

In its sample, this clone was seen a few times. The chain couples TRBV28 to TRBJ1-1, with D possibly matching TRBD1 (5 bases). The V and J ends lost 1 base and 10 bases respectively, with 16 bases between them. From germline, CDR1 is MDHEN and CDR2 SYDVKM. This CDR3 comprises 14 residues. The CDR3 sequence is CASSLLSQGKRAFF. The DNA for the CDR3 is TGTGCCAGCAGTTTATTGTCCCAGGGAAAAAGAGCTTTCTTT.

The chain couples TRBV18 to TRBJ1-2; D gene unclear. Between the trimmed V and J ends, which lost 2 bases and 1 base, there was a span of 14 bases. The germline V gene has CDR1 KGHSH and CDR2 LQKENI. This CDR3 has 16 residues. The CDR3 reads CASSPTAGEGNYGYTF. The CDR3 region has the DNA TGTGCCAGCTCACCAACCGCCGGGGAGGGTAACTATGGCTACACCTTC.

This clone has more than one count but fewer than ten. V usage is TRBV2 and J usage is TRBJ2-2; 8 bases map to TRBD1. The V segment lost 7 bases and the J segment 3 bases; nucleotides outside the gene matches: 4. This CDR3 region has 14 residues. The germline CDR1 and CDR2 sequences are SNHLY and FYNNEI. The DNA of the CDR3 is TGTGCCAGCATTGGACAGGGCCACACCGGGGAGCTGTTTTTT. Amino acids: CASIGQGHTGELFF.

The CDR3 DNA reads TGCAGCGTTGTAATCTTAGCCAATGAGCAGTTCTTC. Translation gives CSVVILANEQFF. This chain links TRBV29-1 with TRBJ2-1, with D uncertain. Between the trimmed V and J ends, which lost 4 bases and 6 bases, there was a span of 10 bases. This CDR3 comprises 12 residues. Looked up from germline, CDR1 is SQVTM and CDR2 is ANQGSEA.

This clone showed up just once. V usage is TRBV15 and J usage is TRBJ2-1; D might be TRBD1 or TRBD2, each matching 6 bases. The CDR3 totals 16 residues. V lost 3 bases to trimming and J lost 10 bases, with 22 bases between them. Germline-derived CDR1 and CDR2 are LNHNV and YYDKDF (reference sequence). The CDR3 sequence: CATSSVRGWGLGEQFF. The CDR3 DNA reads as TGTGCCACCAGCAGCGTAAGGGGGTGGGGACTCGGGGAGCAGTTCTTC. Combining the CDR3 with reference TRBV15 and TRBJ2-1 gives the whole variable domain DAMVIQNPRYQVTQFGKPVTLSCSQTLNHNVMYWYQQKSSQAPKLLFHYYDKDFNNEADTPDNFQSRRPNTSFCFLDIRSPGLGDTAMYLCATSSVRGWGLGEQFFGPGTRLTVL.

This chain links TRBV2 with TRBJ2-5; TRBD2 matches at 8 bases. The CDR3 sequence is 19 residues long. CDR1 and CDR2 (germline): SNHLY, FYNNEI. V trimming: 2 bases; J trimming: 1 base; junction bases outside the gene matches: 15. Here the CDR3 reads CASSERIGGTRPTQETQYF. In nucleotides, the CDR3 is TGTGCCAGCAGTGAAAGAATAGGCGGGACTAGGCCCACCCAAGAGACCCAGTACTTC.

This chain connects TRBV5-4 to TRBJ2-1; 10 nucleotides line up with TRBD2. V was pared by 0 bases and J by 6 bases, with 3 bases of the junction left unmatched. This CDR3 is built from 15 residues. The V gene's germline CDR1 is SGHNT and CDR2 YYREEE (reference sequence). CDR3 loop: CASSLGTSGPNEQFF. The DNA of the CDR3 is TGTGCCAGCAGCTTGGGGACTAGCGGCCCCAATGAGCAGTTCTTC.

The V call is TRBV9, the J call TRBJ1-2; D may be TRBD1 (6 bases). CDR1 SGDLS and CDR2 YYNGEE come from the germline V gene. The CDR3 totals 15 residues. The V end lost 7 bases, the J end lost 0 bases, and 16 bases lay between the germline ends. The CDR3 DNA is TGTGCCAGCTCAAGACGGGCAGGGGCTAACTATGGCTACACCTTC. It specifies CASSRRAGANYGYTF.

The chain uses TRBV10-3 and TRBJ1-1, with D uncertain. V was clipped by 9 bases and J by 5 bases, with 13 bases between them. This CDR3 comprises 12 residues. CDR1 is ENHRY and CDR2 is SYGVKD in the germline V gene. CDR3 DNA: TGTGCCATTGCGGCAGCGGGGACTGAAGCTTTCTTT. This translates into CAIAAAGTEAFF.

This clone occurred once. This CDR3 is CASSLGSLVPYEQYF. The CDR3 nucleotides read TGTGCCAGCAGCTTAGGGTCACTGGTCCCATACGAGCAGTACTTC. This chain links TRBV7-2 with TRBJ2-7; the D is unclear. The CDR3 is 15 residues long. Trimming took off 1 base at V and 4 bases at J, with 14 bases between the two ends. Germline V gene data show CDR1 as SGHTA and CDR2 as FQGNSA.

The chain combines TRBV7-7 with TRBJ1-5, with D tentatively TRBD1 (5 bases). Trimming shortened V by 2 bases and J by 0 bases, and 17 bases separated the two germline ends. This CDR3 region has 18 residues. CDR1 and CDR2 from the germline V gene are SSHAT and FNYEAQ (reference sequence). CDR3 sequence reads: CASSLRGDLSHSNQPQHF. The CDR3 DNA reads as TGTGCCAGCAGCTTAAGGGGCGACCTATCACATAGCAATCAGCCCCAGCATTTT. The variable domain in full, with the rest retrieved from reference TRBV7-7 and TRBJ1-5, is GAGVSQSPRYKVTKRGQDVTLRCDPISSHATLYWYQQALGQGPEFLTYFNYEAQPDKSGLPSDRFSAERPEGSISTLTIQRTEQRDSAMYRCASSLRGDLSHSNQPQHFGDGTRLSIL.

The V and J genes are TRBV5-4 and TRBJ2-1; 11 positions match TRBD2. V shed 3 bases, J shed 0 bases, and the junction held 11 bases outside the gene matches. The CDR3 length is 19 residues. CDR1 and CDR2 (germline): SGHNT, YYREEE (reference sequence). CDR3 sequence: CASSWRLAGLPSSYNEQFF. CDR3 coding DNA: TGTGCCAGCAGCTGGAGACTAGCGGGATTACCAAGCTCCTACAATGAGCAGTTCTTC.

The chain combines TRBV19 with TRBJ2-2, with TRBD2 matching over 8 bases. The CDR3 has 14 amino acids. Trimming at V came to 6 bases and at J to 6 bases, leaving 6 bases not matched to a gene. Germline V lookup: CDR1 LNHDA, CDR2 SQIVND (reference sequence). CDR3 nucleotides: TGTGCCAGTAGGTGGCTAGCGGGCCCCGGGGAGCTGTTTTTT. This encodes CASRWLAGPGELFF.

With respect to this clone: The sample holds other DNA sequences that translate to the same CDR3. The CDR3 DNA sequence: TGTGCCAGCAGTGAAGGGCAGGGGGCTTCCTACGAGCAGTACTTC. Its translation: CASSEGQGASYEQYF. The genes are TRBV2 and TRBJ2-7; 8 bases line up with TRBD1. The junction had 3 bases not matched to a gene; V was cut back by 1 base and J by 1 base. Germline-derived CDR1 and CDR2 are SNHLY and FYNNEI. The CDR3 spans 15 residues.

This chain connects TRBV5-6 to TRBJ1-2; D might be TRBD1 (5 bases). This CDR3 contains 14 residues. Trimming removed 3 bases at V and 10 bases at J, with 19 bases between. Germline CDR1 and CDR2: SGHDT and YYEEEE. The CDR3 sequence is CASSSYTGVPNYTF. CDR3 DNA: TGTGCCAGCAGCTCCTACACAGGTGTCCCTAACTACACCTTC. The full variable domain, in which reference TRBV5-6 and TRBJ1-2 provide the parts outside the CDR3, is DAGVTQSPTHLIKTRGQQVTLRCSPKSGHDTVSWYQQALGQGPQFIFQYYEEEERQRGNFPDRFSGHQFPNYSSELNVNALLLGDSALYLCASSSYTGVPNYTFGSGTRLTVV.